The clone carrying this TCR beta chain was picked up many times. Its antigen is not known. These data come from a study of early T cells in non-severe SARS-CoV-2 infection. Study-wide results and caveats: Lookups in VDJdb leaned toward anti-spike CD8 responses and missed private and CD4 specificities.

Between the trimmed V and J ends, which lost 1 base and 4 bases, there was a span of 4 bases. Germline V lookup: CDR1 SGHRS, CDR2 YFSETQ. The CDR3 totals 12 residues. Individual cDNA molecules were tagged with unique molecular identifiers. MiXCR, applied by TCRdb to the 5' RACE reads, yields one record per CDR3 protein. The sample includes under 70,000 distinct CDR3 sequences, around 5.6% of them seen just once. The sequenced material came from whole blood. The sequence was collected from an adult who was a healthcare worker with PCR-confirmed SARS-CoV-2 infection or an uninfected control (not recorded which). The chain has TRBV5-1 and TRBJ2-3, with no clear D. The CDR3 spells CASSLIADTQYF. The CDR3 nucleotides read TGCGCCAGCAGCTTGATCGCAGATACGCAGTATTTT.